Below, one TCR beta chain is given with its context. The antigen it recognizes is unknown. Per-base qualities were not stored, and no clone one base away is much larger. This record comes from a study of blood T cell repertoires in COVID-19 (TCRdb year 2020). At the level of the whole study: The collaborator samples originated in the United States, Italy and Spain and spanned the acute and convalescent phases of COVID-19. Samples were obtained from the ongoing ImmuneRACE study (first 160 participants) and from 1,000 to 1,500 subjects provided by 6 global collaborators. HLA class I and class II types, where available, came from metadata supplied by the sample provider rather than from assay-based typing. Sample metadata almost always included a de-identified subject ID, COVID-19 status, age in years and sex. The repertoires were made available in a free public database intended to serve as a resource for research on the immune response to SARS-CoV-2. Subjects who had been exposed to COVID-19, were actively infected with it, or had recovered from it provided the deeply sampled blood TCRbeta repertoires that made up the dataset. The material from the prospective study consisted of cDNA or gDNA derived from T cells, B-cell-depleted T cells, or PBMCs.

In the prospective study, participants were about 18 to 95 years old, resided in about 25 geographic areas of the United States, and were enrolled through a virtual design. In the prospective study, cohorts were assigned on the basis of participant-reported clinical history obtained from a screening survey and a study questionnaire. Mobile phlebotomists in the prospective study collected whole blood, serum and a nasopharyngeal or oropharyngeal swab from every participant. Over a roughly 2-month period, participants in the prospective study had the option of providing additional blood draws and questionnaires. Before DNA extraction, prospective study blood samples were shipped either frozen or at room temperature. General conclusions and limits of the study: How much clinical and demographic metadata was included differed by source and by participant, and the metadata was provided uncurated.

TCRbeta CDR3 regions were amplified from genomic DNA by means of the immunoSEQ Assay, a bias-controlled multiplex PCR. In the paper's pipeline: Within the assay, amplification of reference gene primers was used to estimate how many nucleated cells each sample contained. Sequence reads were collapsed and filtered to measure the absolute abundance of every unique TCRbeta CDR3 rearrangement. Productive Simpson clonality was computed per sample as the square root of Simpson's diversity index over productive rearrangements. TCRdb re-hosts the immuneACCESS table, in-frame sequences only. Its copies lack some clones; in the studies checked, an unresolved V gene accounts for under half of them, and the cause for the rest is not known. V and J calls and clone size are copied from that table; D and trimming were computed from the DNA. For this sample the table gives 130,000 or so clones, of which approximately 84% were detected only once. Clones ranked in the top ten supply roughly 3.4% of the sample.

This clonotype originated in a woman aged 45-59 years with acute COVID-19. The sample was PBMCs or T cells enriched from blood (not recorded which).

The bases read TGCGCCAGCAGCTTCAGACAGGGGTACACAGATACGCAGTATTTT. This sequence encodes CASSFRQGYTDTQYF. This chain joins TRBV5-1 to TRBJ2-3; TRBD1 matches 8 bases in the middle. The CDR3 holds 15 amino acids from the cysteine to the phenylalanine. Only CDR3 DNA remains: 45 bases, in frame from the first base. Here V drops 2 bases and J drops 2 bases, and the junction holds 4 bases not matched to any gene. Via the germline V gene, CDR1 is SGHRS and CDR2 YFSETQ.